This TCR beta chain comes out of a study of beta chain features in type 1 diabetes. Study-level background: The study found patients and healthy donors alike in age, gender and cell yields. Findings and limits, study-wide: cDNA sequencing could over-represent cells with high TCR expression. TCRB CDR3s from Type 1 diabetes patients were moderately but significantly shorter in all four CD4+ subsets.

V was shortened by 2 bases and J by 0 bases, with 16 bases between the two germline ends. The CDR3 is 16 amino acids. Germline values: CDR1 GTSNPN, CDR2 SVGIG (reference sequence). Expressed TCRB transcripts were sequenced, since all the RNA that had been isolated was reverse transcribed. Data came from immunoSEQ multiplex PCR; TCRdb stores just in-frame clones and leaves some out. The profile covers 250,000 to 350,000 clones, with around 15% appearing a single time and 0.015% to 0.02% taken by the ten largest. Turning to this clone: Antigen unknown.

Donors contributed one heparinised blood draw apiece, averaging about 116 mL. Cells sorted by CD45RO/CCR7/CD25/CD127/CD95/CD27 comprised CD4+ naive, central memory, regulatory and stem cell-like memory cells. The sequenced sample was naive CD4+ T cells from blood. The TCR comes from a man between 25 and 39 years old with type 1 diabetes. This chain connects TRBV30 to TRBJ1-2; tentative D call: TRBD1 (6 bases). The CDR3 DNA sequence: TGTGCCTGGAGTCAGCAGGTTGGGGGCTCTAACTATGGCTACACCTTC. This translates into CAWSQQVGGSNYGYTF.